This T cell receptor beta chain was obtained from a study of blood T cell repertoires in COVID-19. TCRdb keeps only in-frame clones here, not all; method: immunoSEQ multiplex PCR. The table records roughly 400,000 clones, about 83% of them present only once. This TCR was recovered from a woman aged 45-65 years who had recovered from COVID-19. Material for sequencing was PBMCs or T cells enriched from blood (not recorded which).

CDR3 sequence reads: CASSPQEGLADTQYF. CDR3 DNA: TGTGCCAGCAGCCCCCAGGAGGGATTAGCAGATACGCAGTATTTT. J is TRBJ2-3 and V is TRBV3-1 (or the pseudogene TRBV3-2); weak D call: TRBD2 (6 bases). CDR3 length: 15 residues. The V and J ends lost 4 bases and 4 bases respectively, with 15 bases between them. CDR1 is LGHDT, CDR2 YNNKEL, per germline (reference sequence).